This T cell receptor beta chain emerged from a study of Ad26.COV2.S vaccination and SARS-CoV-2 variants. Findings of the study overall: People who got the vaccine had more spike-specific TCR breadth than people who got placebo. Substantial response breadth was reportedly seen for spike-specific CD8+ and CD4+ T cells after vaccination. Possibly, TCR breadth and depth analyses underestimated total T cell responses. Vaccine recipients and placebo recipients showed similar non-spike TCR breadth.

A note on this clone: What it binds is not known.

CDR3 length: 15 residues. Germline CDR1 reads SGHNT; CDR2 reads YYREEE (reference sequence). The V gene lost 3 bases and the J gene lost 1 base, with 10 bases spanning the gap. TCRdb's copy holds only in-frame clones and misses some; the assay was immunoSEQ multiplex PCR. In the table there are about 87,000 clones, 82% of which are singletons. The material was peripheral blood, obtained after recovery from COVID-19. The chain combines TRBV5-4 with TRBJ2-2; D gene unclear. The source is a human donor who had recovered from COVID-19. CDR3 residues: CASSSMSLNTGELFF. CDR3 sequence (DNA): TGTGCCAGCAGCTCTATGTCACTGAACACCGGGGAGCTGTTTTTT.